This entry concerns a single T cell receptor beta chain. Its antigen is as yet unknown. V was pared by 1 base and J by 5 bases, with 6 bases between. Germline CDR1 reads SEHNR; CDR2 reads FQNEAQ (reference sequence). The CDR3 runs 13 residues. These data originate in a study of T cell repertoires in cytomegalovirus infection. Turning to the study itself: CMV infection together with matching HLA type was indicated by public TCR beta signatures.

TCRdb processed the reads anew with MiXCR; each CDR3 protein has one entry. Of hundreds of thousands of distinct CDR3 sequences detected, about a sixth appear once; the ten largest clones hold about 12%. General observations from the study: Of the TCR beta families, the public ones yielded a cumulative frequency that identified carriers of CMV plus the relevant HLA. CMV-specific HLA-C-restricted TCR beta clonotypes dominated the ex vivo response.

The sequence was obtained from a human donor in good health (CMV status not recorded). Some clones in this sample may be carry-over from other donors' samples. The rearrangement links TRBV7-9 to TRBJ2-1; D is undetermined. The sample consisted of PBMCs. CDR3 coding DNA: TGTGCCAGCAGCTTAGTCCAGGACAATGAGCAGTTCTTC. Residues: CASSLVQDNEQFF.